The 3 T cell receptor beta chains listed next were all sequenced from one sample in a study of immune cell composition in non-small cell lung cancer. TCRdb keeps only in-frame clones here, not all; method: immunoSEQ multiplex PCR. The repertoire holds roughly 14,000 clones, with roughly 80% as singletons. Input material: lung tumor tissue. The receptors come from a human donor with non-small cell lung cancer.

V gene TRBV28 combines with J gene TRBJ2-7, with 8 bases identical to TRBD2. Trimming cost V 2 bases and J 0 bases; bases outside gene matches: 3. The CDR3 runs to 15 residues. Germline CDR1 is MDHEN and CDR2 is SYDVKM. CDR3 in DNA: TGTGCCAGCAGTTTAGAGCGGGAGATCTCCTACGAGCAGTACTTC. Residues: CASSLEREISYEQYF.

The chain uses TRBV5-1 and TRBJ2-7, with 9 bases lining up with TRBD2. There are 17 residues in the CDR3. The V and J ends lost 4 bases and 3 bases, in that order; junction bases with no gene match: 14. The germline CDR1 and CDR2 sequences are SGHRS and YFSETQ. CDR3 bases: TGCGCCAGCAGCCCCTCGGTAGCGGGAGCGCGAAACTACGAGCAGTACTTC. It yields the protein CASSPSVAGARNYEQYF.

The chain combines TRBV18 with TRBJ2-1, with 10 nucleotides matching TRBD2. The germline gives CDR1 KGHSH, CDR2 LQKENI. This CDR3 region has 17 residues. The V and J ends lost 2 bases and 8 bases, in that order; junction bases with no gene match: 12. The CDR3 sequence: CASSPVQLAGRVYEQFF. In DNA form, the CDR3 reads TGTGCCAGCTCACCAGTTCAACTAGCGGGACGGGTGTATGAGCAGTTCTTC.